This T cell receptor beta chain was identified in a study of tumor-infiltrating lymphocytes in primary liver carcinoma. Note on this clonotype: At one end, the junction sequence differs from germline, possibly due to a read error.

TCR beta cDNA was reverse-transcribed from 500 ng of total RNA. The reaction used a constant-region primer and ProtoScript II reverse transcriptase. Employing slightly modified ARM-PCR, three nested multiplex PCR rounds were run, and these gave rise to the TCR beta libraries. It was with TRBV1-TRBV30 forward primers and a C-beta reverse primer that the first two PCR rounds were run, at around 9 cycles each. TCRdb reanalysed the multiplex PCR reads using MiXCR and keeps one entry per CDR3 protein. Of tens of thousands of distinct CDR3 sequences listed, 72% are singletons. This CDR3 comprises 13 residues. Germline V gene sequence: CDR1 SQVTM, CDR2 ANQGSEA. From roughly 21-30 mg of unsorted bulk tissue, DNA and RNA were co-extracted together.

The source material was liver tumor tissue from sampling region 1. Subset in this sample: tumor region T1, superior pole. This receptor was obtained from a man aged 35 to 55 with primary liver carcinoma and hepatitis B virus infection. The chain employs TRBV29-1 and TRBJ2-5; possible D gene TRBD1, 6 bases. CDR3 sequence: CRVGIGGQETQYF. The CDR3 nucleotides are TGCCGCGTTGGGATAGGGGGTCAGGAGACCCAGTACTTC.